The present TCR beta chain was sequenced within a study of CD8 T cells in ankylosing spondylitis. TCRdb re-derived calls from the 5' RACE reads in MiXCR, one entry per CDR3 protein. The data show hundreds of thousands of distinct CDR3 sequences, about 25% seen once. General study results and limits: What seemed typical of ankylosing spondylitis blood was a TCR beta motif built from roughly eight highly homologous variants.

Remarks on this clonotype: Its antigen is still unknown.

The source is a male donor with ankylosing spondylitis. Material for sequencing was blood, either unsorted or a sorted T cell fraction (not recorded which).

The CDR3 region has the DNA TGCAGTGCTAAAAAGGGGGGCGCCTACAATGAGCAGTTCTTC. This codes for CSAKKGGAYNEQFF. The V call is TRBV20-1, the J call TRBJ2-1, with D perhaps TRBD1 or TRBD2 (6 bases each). V lost 4 bases and J lost 2, with 12 bases in between. There are 14 residues in the CDR3. In germline, CDR1 is DFQATT, CDR2 SNEGSKA (reference sequence).